One and the same sample provided the 24 T cell receptor beta chains below, sequenced in a study of blood T cell repertoires in COVID-19. Profiled with immunoSEQ multiplex PCR; TCRdb holds only in-frame clones, not every one. The sample lists 320,000 or so clones; around 85% were seen once. Sequenced: PBMCs or T cells enriched from blood (not recorded which). All receptors come from a woman in her thirties who had been exposed to COVID-19.

CDR3 in DNA: TGTGCCAGCAGCCTACCACAGGCTTACTCTGGAAACACCATATATTTT. It translates to CASSLPQAYSGNTIYF. The chain recombines TRBV3-1 (or the pseudogene TRBV3-2) with TRBJ1-3; D is perhaps TRBD1 (5 bases). Germline CDR1 reads LGHDT; CDR2 reads YNNKEL (reference sequence). V was pared by 4 bases and J by 0 bases, with 13 bases between. The CDR3 extends over 16 amino acids.

In this sample, this clone turned up many times. The chain joins TRBV28 to TRBJ1-1; 10 bases line up with TRBD1. The germline V gene has CDR1 MDHEN and CDR2 SYDVKM. This CDR3 region has 18 residues. With V trimmed by 5 bases and J by 10 bases, 22 bases remained unmatched. CDR3 in amino acids: CASSLLGGGDRGKPGAFF. The DNA for the CDR3 is TGTGCCAGCAGTCTCCTCGGTGGGGGGGACAGGGGAAAACCCGGAGCTTTCTTT.

The chain is built from TRBV30 and TRBJ1-2, with 8 bases that match TRBD1. V trimming: 5 bases; J trimming: 4 bases; junction bases outside the gene matches: 9. This CDR3 has 14 amino acids. Looked up from germline, CDR1 is GTSNPN and CDR2 is SVGIG (reference sequence). CDR3 residues: CAWGARGRPYGYTF. DNA for the CDR3: TGTGCCTGGGGCGCCAGGGGGCGGCCCTATGGCTACACCTTC.

The chain couples TRBV27 to TRBJ1-5; D not resolved. The CDR3 sequence is 12 residues long. Germline V gene sequence: CDR1 MNHEY, CDR2 SMNVEV (reference sequence). Trimming shortened V by 5 bases and J by 6 bases, and 8 bases separated the two germline ends. Here the CDR3 DNA reads TGTGCCAGCAGTATACCGGGTCAGCCCCAGCATTTT. Its translation is CASSIPGQPQHF.

This chain uses TRBV5-1 with TRBJ2-1; D perhaps matches TRBD2 (5 bases). CDR1 is SGHRS, CDR2 YFSETQ, per germline. This CDR3 has 11 amino acids. The V gene lost 7 bases and the J gene lost 6 bases, with 8 bases spanning the gap. The CDR3 region has the DNA TGCGCCAGCCGTGAGGGCAATGAGCAGTTCTTC. Amino acid sequence: CASREGNEQFF.

The chain has TRBV10-3 and TRBJ2-5; 10 bases align to TRBD2. The CDR3 extends over 17 amino acids. CDR1 is ENHRY and CDR2 is SYGVKD in the germline V gene. Germline trimming cut 4 bases from V and 5 bases from J; bases unmatched to any gene: 13. CDR3: CAISASLSGGARETQYF. The CDR3 bases are TGTGCCATCAGTGCTTCCCTCAGCGGGGGGGCTCGGGAGACCCAGTACTTC.

This clone occurred a few times. The V and J genes are TRBV21-1 and TRBJ2-7; TRBD2, as called in the table, went unchecked against the DNA. TRBV21-1 is marked as a pseudogene. The CDR3 length is 16 residues. CDR3 sequence (DNA): TGTGCCTGCCGAGATAGGACTAGCGGGAGCTCCTACGAGCAGTACTTC. Amino acids: CACRDRTSGSSYEQYF.

The chain joins TRBV28 to TRBJ1-2; unclear D gene. CDR3 length equals 14 residues. Trimming removed 2 bases at V and 2 bases at J, with 9 bases between. Per the germline V gene, CDR1 is MDHEN and CDR2 is SYDVKM. The CDR3 protein is CASSLSPLNYGYTF. CDR3 bases: TGTGCCAGCAGTTTAAGTCCACTGAACTATGGCTACACCTTC.

J is TRBJ1-1 and V is TRBV7-2, with a weak D call TRBD1 (6 bases). With 4 bases removed from V and 3 bases from J, the gap between germline ends came to 24 bases. The germline gives CDR1 SGHTA, CDR2 FQGNSA. The CDR3 spans 18 residues. CDR3: CASSSPAGGITLDTEAFF. CDR3 sequence (DNA): TGTGCCAGCAGCTCCCCGGCGGGGGGCATTACCTTGGACACTGAAGCTTTCTTT.

The chain couples TRBV11-2 to TRBJ2-1, with TRBD2 identical over 11 bases. This CDR3 spans 18 amino acids. The V gene end was trimmed by 5 bases and the J gene end by 3 bases; junction bases not matched to a gene: 12. Per germline, CDR1 SGHAT and CDR2 FQNNGV. For the CDR3, the DNA is TGTGCCAGCAGCCAGGGACTAGCGGCCACCCTCTACTACAATGAGCAGTTCTTC. Residues: CASSQGLAATLYYNEQFF.

The rearrangement links TRBV3-1 (or the pseudogene TRBV3-2) to TRBJ1-5; D remains ambiguous. V was clipped by 4 bases and J by 7 bases, with 14 bases between them. The CDR3 runs to 14 residues. Germline assignment: CDR1 LGHDT and CDR2 YNNKEL (reference sequence). The CDR3: CASSPGGGDQPQHF. DNA of the CDR3: TGTGCCAGCAGCCCGGGTGGAGGAGACCAGCCCCAGCATTTT.

The rearrangement links TRBV9 to TRBJ1-1; TRBD1 matches 7 bases. Germline trimming cut 4 bases from V and 1 base from J; bases unmatched to any gene: 10. The germline V gene has CDR1 SGDLS and CDR2 YYNGEE. CDR3 length equals 16 residues. The CDR3 reads CASSPRDSSSNTEAFF. CDR3 DNA sequence: TGTGCCAGCAGCCCCCGGGACAGCAGTTCGAACACTGAAGCTTTCTTT.

This clone appeared once. V gene TRBV28 combines with J gene TRBJ2-1, with 9 bases that match TRBD2. This CDR3 is built from 17 residues. Germline assignment: CDR1 MDHEN and CDR2 SYDVKM. With V trimmed by 4 bases and J by 0 bases, 7 bases remained unmatched. CDR3 region: CASSSRLAEYSYNEQFF. CDR3 nucleotide sequence: TGTGCCAGCAGTTCTAGACTAGCGGAGTACTCCTACAATGAGCAGTTCTTC.

The chain uses TRBV11-3 and TRBJ2-3, with D possibly matching TRBD2 (6 bases). Germline CDR1 is SGHNT and CDR2 is YENEEA. The CDR3 extends over 14 amino acids. The ends were cut back, 3 bases at V and 2 bases at J, with 9 bases in the middle. The CDR3 is CASSFRTNTDTQYF. CDR3 coding DNA: TGTGCCAGCAGCTTCCGGACTAACACAGATACGCAGTATTTT.

The rearrangement links TRBV10-3 to TRBJ1-5, with D perhaps TRBD1 (5 bases). V was shortened by 0 bases and J by 5 bases, with 14 bases between the two germline ends. The CDR3 runs 16 residues. In germline, CDR1 is ENHRY, CDR2 SYGVKD. As DNA, the CDR3 is TGTGCCATCAGTGAGTCGGGAAGGGGTGGGTATCAGCCCCAGCATTTT. Translated, it gives CAISESGRGGYQPQHF.

This clone was counted a few times. The chain combines TRBV7-9 with TRBJ2-1; D is perhaps TRBD2 (5 bases). Looked up from germline, CDR1 is SEHNR and CDR2 is FQNEAQ (reference sequence). V lost 7 bases and J lost 7, with 17 bases in between. The CDR3 runs to 14 residues. The CDR3 region has the DNA TGTGCCAGCACCGGCAACCTAGCTGCGAATGAGCAGTTCTTC. Its protein product is CASTGNLAANEQFF.

The chain joins TRBV28 to TRBJ1-1; D might be TRBD1 (5 bases). V lost 3 bases to trimming and J lost 1 base, with 12 bases between them. The CDR3 contains 15 residues. The germline CDR1 and CDR2 sequences are MDHEN and SYDVKM. CDR3 in amino acids: CASSFPQGPNTEAFF. Here the CDR3 DNA reads TGTGCCAGCAGTTTTCCCCAGGGCCCGAACACTGAAGCTTTCTTT.

This sequence joins TRBV6-2 or TRBV6-3 and TRBJ2-1, with D maybe TRBD2 (5 bases). V was shortened by 0 bases and J by 4 bases, with 16 bases between the two germline ends. In germline, CDR1 is MNHEY, CDR2 SVGEGT. The CDR3 is 17 amino acids. The CDR3 protein is CASSYSIGETRYNEQFF. The CDR3 DNA sequence: TGTGCCAGCAGTTACTCGATCGGGGAAACGAGGTACAATGAGCAGTTCTTC.

The V gene is TRBV24-1, the J gene TRBJ2-1, with D tentatively TRBD2 (6 bases). The CDR3 is 15 residues long. Trimming removed 3 bases at V and 3 bases at J, with 11 bases between. The germline gives CDR1 KGHDR, CDR2 SFDVKD. CDR3 in amino acids: CATSDRSGYYNEQFF. CDR3 nucleotides: TGTGCCACCAGTGATCGTAGCGGATACTACAATGAGCAGTTCTTC.

The rearrangement joins TRBV30 to TRBJ1-2; a possible D gene is TRBD1 (6 bases). V dropped 7 bases and J dropped 4 bases, with 13 bases sitting between them. There are 12 residues in the CDR3. Per germline, CDR1 GTSNPN and CDR2 SVGIG (reference sequence). This CDR3 reads CASHRVGYGYTF. As DNA, the CDR3 is TGTGCCTCGCACAGGGTAGGCTATGGCTACACCTTC.

This clone was found once. This rearrangement joins TRBV30 to TRBJ1-4, with a possible D match to TRBD1 (5 bases). The CDR3 spans 13 residues. The germline V gene encodes CDR1 GTSNPN and CDR2 SVGIG (reference sequence). V was cut by 7 bases and J by 3 bases, with 12 bases left in between. The CDR3 sequence is CALNWGANEKLFF. CDR3 nucleotides: TGTGCCTTGAACTGGGGGGCTAATGAAAAACTGTTTTTT.

This clone turned up a few times. The gene calls are TRBV19 and TRBJ2-6, with TRBD2 matching 7 bases. This CDR3 spans 16 amino acids. V trimming: 6 bases; J trimming: 3 bases; junction bases outside the gene matches: 8. The germline V gene has CDR1 LNHDA and CDR2 SQIVND (reference sequence). CDR3 DNA sequence: TGTGCCAGTAGGCCTGGGAGGGTTGTTGGGGCCAACGTCCTGACTTTC. Its protein product is CASRPGRVVGANVLTF.

The rearrangement joins TRBV4-2 to TRBJ2-7, with 9 bases matching TRBD2. Trimming took 5 bases from V and 4 from J; bases not matched to a gene: 9. The germline gives CDR1 LGHNA, CDR2 YNFKEQ. CDR3 length: 15 amino acids. Here the CDR3 reads CASSGGDSGSYEQYF. CDR3 coding DNA: TGTGCCAGCAGCGGGGGGGATAGCGGGAGTTACGAGCAGTACTTC.

This chain uses TRBV27 with TRBJ2-7; D unresolved. Germline-derived CDR1 and CDR2 are MNHEY and SMNVEV (reference sequence). The CDR3 runs 13 residues. V shed 0 bases and J shed 0 bases, with 3 bases lying between them. CDR3 residues: CASSLSASYEQYF. In DNA form, the CDR3 reads TGTGCCAGCAGTTTATCAGCCTCCTACGAGCAGTACTTC.